The source of this TCR beta chain is a study of blood T cells in healthy people across ages. Points from the study as a whole: Donors of long life had a larger count of naive CD4+ cells and greater diversity than aged donors. Conclusively comparing naive with antigen-experienced cells was impossible with unsorted PBMCs.

Peripheral blood from each donor was collected in a volume of approximately 9.2 milliliters. No fewer than 5.5 micrograms of total RNA were isolated from every sample. On this clonotype itself: Its cognate antigen is unknown. This could be a read error, since a much larger clone is one nucleotide away.

With a J-beta primer mix and a sample-barcoded 5' primer, a second PCR ran about 7 to 12 cycles. TCRdb analysed the 5' RACE reads with MiXCR anew, one entry per CDR3 protein. The sample consists of 1,100,000 or so distinct CDR3 sequences, roughly 45% of them appearing once. The sequencing input was blood. This receptor was obtained from a woman aged 55 to 70 in good health.

The CDR3 DNA reads as TGTGCCAGCAGCCGCCTCGCGACAGTAGACAATGAGCAGTACTTC. The encoded protein is CASSRLATVDNEQYF. The chain uses TRBV11-1 and TRBJ2-1; D is perhaps TRBD1 (5 bases). The DNA end lines up better with TRBJ2-7; the J call may be wrong. Germline values: CDR1 SGHAT, CDR2 FQDESV (reference sequence). The CDR3 has 15 residues.